The 2 T cell receptor beta chains in this list originate from one sample, sequenced in a study of T cells in Graves' hyperthyroidism and ophthalmopathy (dated by TCRdb to between 2018 and 2021). Receptor libraries were prepared by multiplex PCR. Sequencer: Illumina HiSeq 2000. The TCR beta CDR3 regions were amplified from RNA transcripts. The first round of RT-PCR for the TCR CDR3 was performed with the HTBI primer set and the Qiagen OneStep RT-PCR kit. The raw public data were reprocessed by TCRdb itself: fastp quality trimming at Q25, MiXCR clonotype calling, in-frame beta chains only. All rows with the same CDR3 protein become a single entry with the most common DNA and genes. The sample table records 310,000 or so distinct CDR3 sequences; about a sixth of these occur just once. Jointly, the top ten make up less than 70% of the sample. The sample consisted of blood. The receptors originated from a woman between 55 and 75 years old with Graves' ophthalmopathy.

The rearrangement uses TRBV4-3 and TRBJ2-1, with TRBD2 matching over 7 bases. Germline CDR1 is LGHNA and CDR2 is YSLEER. V dropped 0 bases and J dropped 0; count of bases not matched to a gene: 8. The CDR3 has 18 amino acids. Here the CDR3 DNA reads TGCGCCAGCAGCCAAGAAGAAGGGCGGGGGTACTCCTACAATGAGCAGTTCTTC. Translation: CASSQEEGRGYSYNEQFF.

This clonotype was detected many times. The chain links TRBV12-3 or TRBV12-4 to TRBJ1-5; D is unresolved. Trimming removed 7 bases from V and 3 bases from J, with 7 bases in between. CDR3 length: 12 amino acids. DNA of the CDR3: TGTGCCAGCACCCGAGACAATCAGCCCCAGCATTTT. This gives the protein CASTRDNQPQHF.